Listed here is a single T cell receptor beta chain. Its antigen is unidentified. Regions amplified from RNA transcripts were the TCR beta CDR3 regions. In the first-round RT-PCR of the TCR CDR3, the HTBI primer set was used. TCRdb independently ran MiXCR on the multiplex PCR reads; one entry per CDR3 protein. The data contain roughly 840,000 distinct CDR3 sequences, over 35% of them singletons. The V gene's germline CDR1 is SNHLY and CDR2 FYNNEI. V shed 1 base and J shed 3 bases, with 10 bases lying between them. The CDR3 extends over 14 amino acids. This sample stems from a study of T cells in Graves' hyperthyroidism and ophthalmopathy. Study at large: Peripheral blood was taken when the disease was first diagnosed, before any treatment began. Findings and limits, study-wide: By a 13 V-J model, ophthalmopathy was set apart from stable hyperthyroidism. Most thyroid clonotypes expanded above 0.001 appeared in blood too.

The genes are TRBV2 and TRBJ2-7; no clear D. The sample was blood. The TCR originated in a man aged 18-30 years with Graves' hyperthyroidism. CDR3 nucleotides: TGTGCCAGCAGTGAAGAAAACACAGTCTACGAGCAGTACTTC. Translated: CASSEENTVYEQYF.